This TCR beta chain was profiled in a study of shared clonotypes between healthy human individuals. Each replicate PCR on the sorted subsets used around 200 ng DNA (around 30,000 T cell genomes). Measured with immunoSEQ multiplex PCR; TCRdb has only the in-frame clones, and not every one. The table shows 800,000 or so clones, with 96% occurring only once. With respect to this clone: The antigen remains undetermined.

The naive CD8 fraction comprised CD45RO-negative cells positively selected for CCR7 and excluded terminally differentiated effector memory CD45RA+ cells. Germline V gene lookup returns CDR1 MNHNY and CDR2 SVGAGI (reference sequence). The CDR3 extends over 14 amino acids. V lost 4 bases to trimming and J lost 4 bases, with 10 bases between them. Findings of the study overall: Memory subsets generally showed smaller estimated richness than naive subsets did.

This rearrangement joins TRBV6-6 to TRBJ2-2; maybe TRBD1 (6 bases). Sequencing used naive CD8+ T cells sorted from blood. This TCR was recovered from a man in his thirties or forties in good health. CDR3 coding DNA: TGTGCCAGCAGTTCCCGGACAGCCACCGGGGAGCTGTTTTTT. Translating it yields CASSSRTATGELFF.